This passage covers 2 T cell receptor beta chains from one sample sequenced in a study of blood T cell repertoires in COVID-19. Method: immunoSEQ multiplex PCR; TCRdb's copy keeps in-frame clones and lacks some. The sample includes about 57,000 clones, roughly 85% of them seen just once. Sequencing was carried out using peripheral blood. Every receptor here comes from a human donor in a cohort sampled during active COVID-19.

The V and J genes are TRBV5-1 and TRBJ2-7; 7 positions match TRBD2. CDR1 and CDR2 from the germline V gene are SGHRS and YFSETQ. The CDR3 length is 14 residues. Trimming took 3 bases from V and 5 from J; bases not matched to a gene: 8. CDR3 nucleotides: TGCGCCAGCAGCTCCTCCGGGACTACCAACGAGCAGTACTTC. This sequence encodes CASSSSGTTNEQYF.

The V and J genes are TRBV4-1 and TRBJ2-7, with 10 bases matching TRBD1. V lost 4 bases and J lost 6; bases outside the gene matches: 12. In germline, CDR1 is MGHRA, CDR2 YSYEKL. The CDR3 length is 16 residues. For the CDR3, the DNA is TGCGCCAGCAGCCCCCGTATCCAAGGACAGGGGGTCGAGCAGTACTTC. Translated, it gives CASSPRIQGQGVEQYF.